The 13 T cell receptor beta chains listed next were all sequenced from one sample in a study of neurological immune-mediated disorders. TCRdb re-called the 5' RACE reads with MiXCR, one entry per CDR3 protein. The sample records about 50,000 distinct CDR3 sequences, around 2% being singletons. Sequencing was carried out using PBMCs. All receptors come from a woman between 40 and 50 years old with multiple sclerosis.

This clonotype was counted ten times or more. The chain joins TRBV20-1 to TRBJ1-2, with 7 bases aligning to TRBD1. This CDR3 spans 14 amino acids. The J segment lost 14 bases and the V segment lost 0 bases, leaving 15 bases of the junction unmatched. Germline V gene data show CDR1 as DFQATT and CDR2 as SNEGSKA (reference sequence). In DNA form, the CDR3 reads TGCAGTGCTAGAGATTACGCCGGGACAGTGTGGGGTACCTTC. This translates into CSARDYAGTVWGTF.

The table lists this clonotype with many counts. The chain has TRBV5-1 and TRBJ1-6, with D possibly being TRBD1 (5 bases). The V end lost 6 bases, the J end lost 9 bases, and 13 bases lay between the germline ends. Germline lookup yields CDR1 SGHRS and CDR2 YFSETQ. CDR3 length: 13 amino acids. The CDR3: CASTEGQGSPLHF. The CDR3 DNA is TGCGCCAGCACCGAGGGGCAGGGTTCACCCCTCCACTTT.

In its sample, this clonotype was seen many times. J is TRBJ1-1 and V is TRBV20-1, with D perhaps matching TRBD1 (6 bases). Trimming shortened V by 2 bases and J by 2 bases, and 9 bases separated the two germline ends. This CDR3 is built from 13 residues. CDR1 and CDR2 from the germline V gene are DFQATT and SNEGSKA (reference sequence). The DNA for the CDR3 is TGCAGTGCTAGACAGGGGACTAACACTGAAGCTTTCTTT. Translated, it gives CSARQGTNTEAFF.

J is TRBJ1-1 and V is TRBV20-1; D is possibly TRBD1 (5 bases). This CDR3 comprises 16 residues. Germline CDR1 DFQATT, CDR2 SNEGSKA (reference sequence). V was trimmed by 0 bases and J by 1 base, leaving 15 bases between them. The CDR3 loop is CSARDDLVGTNTEAFF. Written as DNA, the CDR3 is TGCAGTGCTAGAGATGACCTGGTAGGGACGAACACTGAAGCTTTCTTT.

This clonotype was seen many times. The chain links TRBV12-3 or TRBV12-4 to TRBJ2-7; perhaps D is TRBD1 or TRBD2 (7 bases each). The CDR3 length is 14 residues. Trimming took 5 bases from V and 4 from J, leaving 15 bases between them. CDR3 loop: CASSVTGEGYEQYF. CDR3 bases: TGTGCCAGCAGTGTAACAGGGGAGGGATACGAGCAGTACTTC.

This clonotype was recorded many times. The chain couples TRBV7-9 to TRBJ2-2, with D uncertain. There are 12 residues in the CDR3. Germline V gene lookup returns CDR1 SEHNR and CDR2 FQNEAQ (reference sequence). Trimming took 8 bases from V and 0 from J, leaving 4 bases between them. In DNA, the CDR3 is TGTGCCAGCCTGTCGAACACCGGGGAGCTGTTTTTT. Encoded protein: CASLSNTGELFF.

This clonotype was recorded many times. V usage is TRBV20-1 and J usage is TRBJ2-7; the match to TRBD1 covers 8 bases. V was clipped by 4 bases and J by 4 bases; unmatched bases: 12. The germline V gene encodes CDR1 DFQATT and CDR2 SNEGSKA (reference sequence). The CDR3 loop spans 15 amino acids. The CDR3 coding sequence is TGCAGTGCTACGTCCTTGGACAGGGTGTCTTACGAGCAGTACTTC. It yields the protein CSATSLDRVSYEQYF.

This clonotype has a count of ten or more. V usage is TRBV7-2 and J usage is TRBJ2-1; 10 bases map to TRBD2. Germline CDR1 is SGHTA and CDR2 is FQGNSA. CDR3 size: 16 residues. The V segment lost 2 bases and the J segment 3 bases; nucleotides outside the gene matches: 4. Here the CDR3 reads CASSLTPSGGYNEQFF. CDR3 nucleotides: TGTGCCAGCAGCTTAACGCCTAGCGGGGGCTACAATGAGCAGTTCTTC.

This clonotype was observed at least ten times. The CDR3 loop is CASSLDLGNTIYF. CDR3 coding DNA: TGCGCCAGCAGCTTGGACCTTGGAAACACCATATATTTT. The V call is TRBV5-1, the J call TRBJ1-3, with unresolved D. Deletions cut 0 bases from V and 3 bases from J, with 4 bases between. Germline V gene lookup returns CDR1 SGHRS and CDR2 YFSETQ. The CDR3 covers 13 residues.

This clonotype came up many times. Here the CDR3 reads CASSSQPNYGYTF. DNA of the CDR3: TGCGCCAGCAGTAGCCAGCCTAACTATGGCTACACCTTC. This rearrangement joins TRBV5-1 to TRBJ1-2; D is undetermined. The CDR3 extends over 13 amino acids. V lost 5 bases, J lost 0 bases, and 8 bases lay in between. The V gene's germline CDR1 is SGHRS and CDR2 YFSETQ.

This clonotype was detected many times. This chain's CDR3 is CASSQDRRYGYTF. CDR3 nucleotide sequence: TGTGCCAGCAGCCAAGACAGGCGATATGGCTACACCTTC. The chain has TRBV7-2 and TRBJ1-2; tentative D call: TRBD1 (6 bases). The V end was cut by 5 bases, the J end by 5 bases, with 12 bases between. Germline V lookup: CDR1 SGHTA, CDR2 FQGNSA. The CDR3 is 13 residues long. Supplemented by reference TRBV7-2 and TRBJ1-2, the full variable domain reads GAGVSQSPSNKVTEKGKDVELRCDPISGHTALYWYRQSLGQGLEFLIYFQGNSAPDKSGLPSDRFSAERTGGSVSTLTIQRTQQEDSAVYLCASSQDRRYGYTFGSGTRLTVV.

At least ten counts were recorded for this clonotype. The chain links TRBV4-2 to TRBJ1-2; 8 bases are shared with TRBD1. Germline V gives CDR1 LGHNA, CDR2 YNFKEQ. The CDR3 runs 17 residues. Trimming cost V 0 bases and J 4 bases; bases outside gene matches: 10. For the CDR3, the DNA is TGTGCCAGCAGCCAAGAGGTCAGGCAGGGGGCAAGCTATGGCTACACCTTC. Translated: CASSQEVRQGASYGYTF.

This clonotype was recorded at least ten times. This chain links TRBV20-1 with TRBJ2-5; D not resolved. CDR1 is DFQATT, CDR2 SNEGSKA, per germline (reference sequence). Trimming took off 7 bases at V and 5 bases at J, with 11 bases between the two ends. The CDR3 runs to 11 residues. The CDR3 is CSVDFRETQYF. The CDR3 DNA reads as TGCAGTGTCGACTTTAGGGAGACCCAGTACTTC.